This T cell receptor beta chain was sequenced for a study of T cell clones after liver transplantation. Study summary: Until 12-24 months post-transplant, subjects got standard immunosuppression and no induction.

Study-wide points: Small, mixed patient groups and varying post-transplant times limit these conclusions. Migration into the graft, not deletion, may explain lost graft donor-reactive T cells. Compared with third party-reactive sequences, donor-reactive ones declined more, independent of withdrawal success.

The repertoire was sequenced with immunoSEQ multiplex PCR; TCRdb's copy has only in-frame clones and lacks some. In the table there are about 120,000 clones, 90% of which are singletons. V was pared by 0 bases and J by 2 bases, with 8 bases of the junction left unmatched. This CDR3 region has 19 residues. Germline-derived CDR1 and CDR2 are SGHTA and FQGNSA. As for this clone: Antigen: not known.

This chain links TRBV7-2 with TRBJ2-3; TRBD2 agrees at 13 bases. The clonotype was recovered from a human patient who received a liver transplant. Some T cells may be transferred from the graft donor. The material sequenced was CD4+ T cells from blood, taken 12 months after liver transplant. CDR3 sequence reads: CASSLARPTSGRATDTQYF. CDR3 in DNA: TGTGCCAGCAGCTTAGCGAGGCCCACTAGCGGGAGGGCCACAGATACGCAGTATTTT.